This TCR beta chain originates from a study of blood T cells in healthy people across ages. With 2 bases removed from V and 2 bases from J, the gap between germline ends came to 13 bases. CDR1 and CDR2 from the germline V gene are MNHEY and SVGAGI. The CDR3 contains 15 residues. Primers used in a second PCR of about 6 to 11 cycles were a sample-barcoded 5' primer and a J-beta primer mix. Each cDNA molecule was tagged by a template-switch adaptor that had 12 random nucleotides. Each CDR3 protein is one row after TCRdb ran MiXCR on the 5' RACE reads. This sample has under 750,000 distinct CDR3 sequences, with around half found just once. On this clonotype: Its antigen is not known.

Study results and limitations: Naive CD4+ cells and diversity were both higher in long-lived donors than in aged donors. Diversity figures based on one million T cells were deemed too low. Measured against age, TCR beta diversity per million T cells decreased in a roughly linear manner.

The sequence came from a man older than 75 in good health. Sequenced: blood. The rearrangement joins TRBV6-5 to TRBJ2-7, with TRBD1 as a possible D gene (6 bases). CDR3 bases: TGTGCCAGCAGTTACGCCCTTCAGGGGCCCTACGAGCAGTACTTC. It yields the protein CASSYALQGPYEQYF.